These T cell receptor beta chains were read from a single sample in a study of blood T cells in healthy people across ages. TCRdb recomputed calls from the 5' RACE reads with MiXCR, one row per CDR3 protein. The sample includes roughly 1,300,000 distinct CDR3 sequences, approximately 60% seen only once; the top ten take approximately 7%. The sample consisted of blood. The receptors derive from a man aged 18 to 35 in good health. Both conserved end residues are part of each CDR3. The D gene is left open where the match is weak.

CDR3aa | d_gene | v_gene
CATRDSDYEQYF | NA | TRBV10-3
CSAPRGESSYNEQFF | TRBD2 | TRBV20-1
CASSLARSTNYNEQFF | NA | TRBV7-9
CARKTSTQYF | NA | TRBV2
CASSLAGSGREQYF | NA | TRBV7-2
CASKGPYDQKLFF | NA | TRBV7-8
CASTAFKGRNEQFF | NA | TRBV27
CASAQLRGLAANTQDEQYF | NA | TRBV12-5
CASSQVSQGFEGYTF | NA | TRBV3-1
CASSSGGHYEQYF | TRBD2 | TRBV2
CASPTASPVWPTEETQYF | NA | TRBV4-3
CASRRDRPYEQYF | TRBD1 | TRBV7-2
CASSYSQGTGELFF | NA | TRBV6-5
CSAPGLGVSEQFF | TRBD2 | TRBV20-1
CSAGGTRFSEQYF | TRBD2 | TRBV20-1
CASSLEGVYEQYF | NA | TRBV7-8
CASSSGQPDQYF | NA | TRBV2
CSAPDSIQETQYF | NA | TRBV20-1
CASSREATRDTQYF | NA | TRBV9
CSVSSGGNYEQYF | TRBD2 | TRBV29-1
CAPSTRGNRYGYTF | NA | TRBV7-9
CAITGQANTEAFF | NA | TRBV10-3
CASSFEDRTYEQYF | TRBD1 | TRBV12-3/TRBV12-4
CASSVQEAKNIQYF | NA | TRBV5-1
CASKDILHGYTF | NA | TRBV6-2/TRBV6-3
CSARKSRYNSPLHF | NA | TRBV20-1
CSVYEDGYNEQFF | NA | TRBV29-1
CAIGDGSYEQYF | NA | TRBV10-3
CATSDLSADEQFF | NA | TRBV24-1
CASSLLTSGSSYEQYF | TRBD2 | TRBV5-4
CASSSEAGVVVYEQYF | TRBD2 | TRBV6-5
CASSQVPRGGGARNEQFF | TRBD2 | TRBV3-1
CASSNLGDRGNEQFF | TRBD1 | TRBV27
CSARPGLAGVSEQYF | TRBD2 | TRBV20-1
CASSFSYASYNEQFF | NA | TRBV7-9
CASSPSPGQGYEQYF | TRBD1 | TRBV11-3
CASSQSSVRGSTDTQYF | NA | TRBV4-3
CASSRIGSLETQYF | NA | TRBV11-2
CSVDKAGGYNEQFF | TRBD1 | TRBV29-1
CASRDSSGSWRETQYF | TRBD2 | TRBV2
CSAGGGRLESPYEQYF | NA | TRBV20-1
CASSERETFTYEQYF | NA | TRBV6-1
CASSGKAGPPGPQHF | NA | TRBV7-2
CASSSRVSSTDTQYF | NA | TRBV6-5
CASRGPGGDTQYF | NA | TRBV10-2
CASSPRQAEDTQYF | NA | TRBV9
CASSLSWLGAQPQHF | NA | TRBV27
CASSPPGAVYGYTF | NA | TRBV11-1
CSASGQGFYEQYF | TRBD1 | TRBV20-1
CASSLGSGGHGTGELFF | NA | TRBV7-6
CASSFGRERVVSGANVLTF | NA | TRBV12-3/TRBV12-4
CSARTGGRNEQFF | TRBD1 | TRBV20-1
CSVVVTNTIYF | NA | TRBV29-1
CASMSRDREPYGYTF | TRBD1 | TRBV7-9
CASSLKEGGEQYF | NA | TRBV11-2
CASSEATTDTQYF | NA | TRBV3-1
CASSVGFVGQLTDYGYTF | NA | TRBV9
CASSIGGVETQYF | TRBD2 | TRBV12-3/TRBV12-4